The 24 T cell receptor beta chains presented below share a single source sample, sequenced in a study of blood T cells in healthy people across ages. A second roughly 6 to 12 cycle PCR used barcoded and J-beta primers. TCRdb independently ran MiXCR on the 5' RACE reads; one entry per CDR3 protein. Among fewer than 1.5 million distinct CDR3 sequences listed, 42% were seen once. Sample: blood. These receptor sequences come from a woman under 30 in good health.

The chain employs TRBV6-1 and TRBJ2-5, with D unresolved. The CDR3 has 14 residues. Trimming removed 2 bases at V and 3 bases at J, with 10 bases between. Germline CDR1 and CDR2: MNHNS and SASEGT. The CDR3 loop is CASSELGAKETQYF. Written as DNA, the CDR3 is TGTGCCAGCAGTGAACTCGGCGCAAAAGAGACCCAGTACTTC.

CDR3 amino acids: CASSKSGQGSHEQYF. In nucleotides, the CDR3 is TGTGCCAGCAGCAAATCGGGACAGGGGTCCCACGAGCAGTACTTC. The chain has TRBV21-1 and TRBJ2-5; TRBD1 is the table's D call, not checked against the DNA. Near its end, the DNA agrees better with TRBJ2-7, so the J call may be wrong. TRBV21-1 is assigned pseudogene status. CDR3 size: 15 residues.

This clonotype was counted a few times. The CDR3 here is CASSSPSFLPTDTQYF. CDR3 DNA: TGTGCCAGCAGTTCGCCCTCCTTCCTCCCCACAGATACGCAGTATTTT. J is TRBJ2-3 and V is TRBV28, with no clear D. Germline loops: CDR1 MDHEN, CDR2 SYDVKM. This CDR3 comprises 16 residues. Trimming cost V 4 bases and J 2 bases, with 16 bases left between them.

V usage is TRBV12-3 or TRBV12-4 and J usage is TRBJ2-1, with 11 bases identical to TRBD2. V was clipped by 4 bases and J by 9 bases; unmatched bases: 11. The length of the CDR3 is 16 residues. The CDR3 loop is CASSSGTSGGWGEQFF. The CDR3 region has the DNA TGTGCCAGCAGTTCGGGGACTAGCGGCGGATGGGGTGAGCAGTTCTTC.

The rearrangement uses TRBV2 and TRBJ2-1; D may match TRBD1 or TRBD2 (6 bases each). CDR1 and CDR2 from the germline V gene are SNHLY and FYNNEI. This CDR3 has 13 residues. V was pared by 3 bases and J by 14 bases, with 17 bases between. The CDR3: CASSEEGGDAEFF. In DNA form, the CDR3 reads TGTGCCAGCAGTGAGGAGGGGGGCGATGCGGAGTTCTTC.

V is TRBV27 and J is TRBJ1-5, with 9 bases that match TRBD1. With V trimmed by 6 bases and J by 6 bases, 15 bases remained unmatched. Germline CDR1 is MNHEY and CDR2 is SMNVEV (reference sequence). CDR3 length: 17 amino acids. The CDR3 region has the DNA TGTGCCAGCAGCTCGGACAGGGGAGATCGTGCGGCTCAGCCCCAGCATTTT. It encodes CASSSDRGDRAAQPQHF.

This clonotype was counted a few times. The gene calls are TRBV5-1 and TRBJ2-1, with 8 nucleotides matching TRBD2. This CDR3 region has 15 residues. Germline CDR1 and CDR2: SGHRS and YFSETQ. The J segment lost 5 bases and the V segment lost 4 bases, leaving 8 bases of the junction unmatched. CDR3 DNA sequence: TGCGCCAGCAGCGTTGTGACAGCGGGGGACAATGAGCAGTTCTTC. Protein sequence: CASSVVTAGDNEQFF.

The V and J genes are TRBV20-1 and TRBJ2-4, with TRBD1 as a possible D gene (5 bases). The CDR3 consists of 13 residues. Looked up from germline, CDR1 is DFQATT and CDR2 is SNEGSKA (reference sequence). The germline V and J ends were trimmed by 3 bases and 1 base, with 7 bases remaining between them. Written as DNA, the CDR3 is TGCAGTGCTAGGGACAACGCCAAAAACATTCAGTACTTC. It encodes CSARDNAKNIQYF.

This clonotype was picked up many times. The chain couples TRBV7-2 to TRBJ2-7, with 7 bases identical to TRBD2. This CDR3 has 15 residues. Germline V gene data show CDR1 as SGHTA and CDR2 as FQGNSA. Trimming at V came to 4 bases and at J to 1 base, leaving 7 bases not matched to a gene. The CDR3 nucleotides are TGTGCCAGCAGCTCCCGACTAGCCGGTTCCTACGAGCAGTACTTC. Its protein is CASSSRLAGSYEQYF.

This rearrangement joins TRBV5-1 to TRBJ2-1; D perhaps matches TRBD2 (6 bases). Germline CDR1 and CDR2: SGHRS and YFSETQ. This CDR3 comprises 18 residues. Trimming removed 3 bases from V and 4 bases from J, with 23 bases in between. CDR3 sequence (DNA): TGCGCCAGCAGCTGGACGGCTAGCGACAATATGGGTTACAATGAGCAGTTCTTC. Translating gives CASSWTASDNMGYNEQFF.

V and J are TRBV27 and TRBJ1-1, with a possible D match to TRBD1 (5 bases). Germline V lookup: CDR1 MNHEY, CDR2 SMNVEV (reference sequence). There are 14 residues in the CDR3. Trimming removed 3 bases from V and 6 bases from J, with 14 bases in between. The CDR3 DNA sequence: TGTGCCAGCAGTTTTGGGCACGCGACAGCTGAAGCTTTCTTT. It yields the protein CASSFGHATAEAFF.

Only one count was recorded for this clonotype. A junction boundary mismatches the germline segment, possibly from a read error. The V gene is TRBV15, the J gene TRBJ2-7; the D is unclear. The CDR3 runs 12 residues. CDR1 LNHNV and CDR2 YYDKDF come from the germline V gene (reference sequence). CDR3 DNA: TGTGCCGCCAGCAGAGATGTCACGGAGCAGTACTTC. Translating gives CAASRDVTEQYF.

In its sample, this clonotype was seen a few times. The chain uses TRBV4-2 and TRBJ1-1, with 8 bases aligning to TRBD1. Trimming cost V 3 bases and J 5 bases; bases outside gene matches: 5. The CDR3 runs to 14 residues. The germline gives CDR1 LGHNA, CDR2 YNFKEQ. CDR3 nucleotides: TGTGCCAGCAGCCACTACAGGGGGGGGACTGAAGCTTTCTTT. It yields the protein CASSHYRGGTEAFF.

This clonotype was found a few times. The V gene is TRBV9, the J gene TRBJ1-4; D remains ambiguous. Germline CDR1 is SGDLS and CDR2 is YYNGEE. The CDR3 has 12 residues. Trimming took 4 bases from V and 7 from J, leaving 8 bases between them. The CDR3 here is CASSLDGEKLFF. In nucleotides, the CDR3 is TGTGCCAGCAGCTTGGATGGTGAAAAACTGTTTTTT.

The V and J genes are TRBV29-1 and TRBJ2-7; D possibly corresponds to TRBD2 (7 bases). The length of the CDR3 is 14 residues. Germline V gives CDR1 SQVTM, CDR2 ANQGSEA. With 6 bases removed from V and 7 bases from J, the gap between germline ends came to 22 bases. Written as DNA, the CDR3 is TGCAGCGTGTATCTAGCGGAGAGGGGGAATGAGCAGTACTTC. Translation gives CSVYLAERGNEQYF.

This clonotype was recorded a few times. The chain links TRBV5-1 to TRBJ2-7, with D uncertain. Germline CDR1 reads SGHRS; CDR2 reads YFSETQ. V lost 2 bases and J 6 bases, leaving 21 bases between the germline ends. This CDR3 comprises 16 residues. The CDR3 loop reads CASSFVSLGLSSEQYF. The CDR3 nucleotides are TGCGCCAGCAGCTTCGTGAGTCTTGGTCTATCCAGCGAGCAGTACTTC.

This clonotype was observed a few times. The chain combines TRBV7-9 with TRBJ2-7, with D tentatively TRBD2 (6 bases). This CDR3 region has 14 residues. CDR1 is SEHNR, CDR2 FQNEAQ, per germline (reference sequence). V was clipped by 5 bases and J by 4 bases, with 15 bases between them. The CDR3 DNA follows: TGTGCCAGCAGCCCTAAGCGGGTTATATACGAGCAGTACTTC. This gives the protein CASSPKRVIYEQYF.

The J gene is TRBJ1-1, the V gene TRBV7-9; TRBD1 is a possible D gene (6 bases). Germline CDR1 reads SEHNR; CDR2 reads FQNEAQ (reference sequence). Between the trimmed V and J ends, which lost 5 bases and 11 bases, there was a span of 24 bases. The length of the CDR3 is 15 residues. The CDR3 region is CASSQSGQNTPSAFF. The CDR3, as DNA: TGTGCCAGCAGCCAATCGGGACAAAACACCCCTTCTGCTTTCTTT.

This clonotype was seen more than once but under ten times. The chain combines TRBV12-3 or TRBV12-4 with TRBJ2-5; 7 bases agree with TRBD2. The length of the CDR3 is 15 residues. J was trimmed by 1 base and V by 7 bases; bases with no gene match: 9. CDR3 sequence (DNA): TGTGCCAGCACCCCACTACTAGCGTCCCAAGAGACCCAGTACTTC. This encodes CASTPLLASQETQYF.

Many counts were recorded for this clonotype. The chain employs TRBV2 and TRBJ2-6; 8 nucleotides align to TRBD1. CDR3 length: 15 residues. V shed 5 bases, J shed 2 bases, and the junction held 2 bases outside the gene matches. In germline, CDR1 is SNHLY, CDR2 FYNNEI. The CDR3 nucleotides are TGTGCCAGCAGTTTGGACAGGGCTGGGGCCAACGTCCTGACTTTC. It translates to CASSLDRAGANVLTF.

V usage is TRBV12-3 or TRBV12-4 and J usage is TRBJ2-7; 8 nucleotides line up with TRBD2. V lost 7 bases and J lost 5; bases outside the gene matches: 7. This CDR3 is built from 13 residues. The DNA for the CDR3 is TGTGCCAGCACTCGGGGACTAGTCCACGAGCAGTACTTC. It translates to CASTRGLVHEQYF.

As DNA, the CDR3 is TGTGCCATCAGTGACATGACAGAGGATACGCAGTATTTT. Translating it yields CAISDMTEDTQYF. The chain couples TRBV10-3 to TRBJ2-3; D is perhaps TRBD1 (5 bases). This CDR3 comprises 13 residues. Trimming stripped 3 bases from V and 6 bases from J, with 10 bases between. Germline CDR1 ENHRY, CDR2 SYGVKD.

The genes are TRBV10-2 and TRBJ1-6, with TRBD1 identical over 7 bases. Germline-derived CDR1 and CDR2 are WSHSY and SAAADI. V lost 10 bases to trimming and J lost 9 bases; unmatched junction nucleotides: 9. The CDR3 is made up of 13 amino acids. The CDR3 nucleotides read TGCGCCACCGTACAGGGGTTGGCTTCACCCCTCCACTTT. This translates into CATVQGLASPLHF.

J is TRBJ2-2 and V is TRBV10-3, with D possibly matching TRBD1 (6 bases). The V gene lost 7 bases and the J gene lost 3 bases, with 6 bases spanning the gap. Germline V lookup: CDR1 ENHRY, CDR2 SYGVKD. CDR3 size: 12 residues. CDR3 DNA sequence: TGTGCCATCAACAGGGACACCGGGGAGCTGTTTTTT. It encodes CAINRDTGELFF.